This T cell receptor beta chain was found in a study of post-analysis software for immune sequencing data. As for the study in general: Patients had relapsing-remitting, secondary progressive or progressive-relapsing multiple sclerosis; some lacked subtype. Study-level points and caveats: Among four or five TRBV segments more frequent in patients than controls were TRBV5-6, TRBV5-1 and TRBV20-1. Controls had significantly higher normalized Chao1 diversity than multiple sclerosis patients.

Built from TCR beta cDNA, the libraries had unique molecular identifiers in them. Each batch of about 0.9 to 10 million T cells produced roughly 450,000 cDNA molecules. TCRdb passed the PCR reads through MiXCR, listing each CDR3 protein once. Of about 540,000 distinct CDR3 sequences listed, around a third are singletons. V was cut by 4 bases and J by 6 bases, with 13 bases left in between. Germline CDR1 reads SGHDN; CDR2 reads FVKESK. The CDR3 sequence is 13 residues long. Comment on this clonotype: What it binds is not known.

The clonotype originates from a girl aged 2 to 17 with multiple sclerosis. This chain links TRBV14 with TRBJ2-7; D call uncertain. The sample comprised blood. DNA of the CDR3: TGTGCCAGCAGCCCACGGCTGAAGGGCGAGCAGTACTTC. Residues: CASSPRLKGEQYF.